The 10 T cell receptor beta chains presented below share a single source sample, sequenced in a study of blood T cell repertoires in COVID-19. Assay: immunoSEQ multiplex PCR; the TCRdb copy retains only in-frame clones and omits some. The data show more than 200,000 clones, with around 90% seen just once and 1.5% to 2% held by the top ten. The specimen was peripheral blood. The receptor source for this set is a man between 65 and 85 years old with acute or convalescent COVID-19.

J is TRBJ1-2 and V is TRBV27; D is possibly TRBD1 (6 bases). V shed 6 bases and J shed 7 bases, with 9 bases lying between them. Germline loops: CDR1 MNHEY, CDR2 SMNVEV (reference sequence). This CDR3 has 11 amino acids. The CDR3 bases are TGTGCCAGCAGCCCAGGGGTTGGCTACACCTTC. It is translated as CASSPGVGYTF.

The chain joins TRBV3-1 (or the pseudogene TRBV3-2) to TRBJ2-1; D may be TRBD2 (5 bases). The germline V and J ends were trimmed by 1 base and 8 bases, with 9 bases remaining between them. The CDR3 runs 13 residues. Germline values: CDR1 LGHDT, CDR2 YNNKEL (reference sequence). The CDR3 DNA sequence: TGTGCCAGCAGCCAAGGCCCGGGGTATGAGCAGTTCTTC. This codes for CASSQGPGYEQFF.

The chain combines TRBV3-1 (or the pseudogene TRBV3-2) with TRBJ1-2; D unresolved. The V gene lost 4 bases and the J gene lost 8 bases, with 14 bases spanning the gap. There are 13 residues in the CDR3. In germline, CDR1 is LGHDT, CDR2 YNNKEL (reference sequence). Written as DNA, the CDR3 is TGTGCCAGCAGCCGAAGGAGTCCGTGGGGCTACACCTTC. Its translation is CASSRRSPWGYTF.

The gene calls are TRBV2 and TRBJ2-7; 9 bases line up with TRBD2. This CDR3 has 13 amino acids. The germline CDR1 and CDR2 sequences are SNHLY and FYNNEI. V gave up 6 bases and J gave up 6 bases; unmatched junction bases: 6. CDR3 coding DNA: TGTGCCAGCAGCTTTCTAGCGGGACGCGAGCAGTACTTC. Translated: CASSFLAGREQYF.

In this sample, this clone turned up a few times. This chain joins TRBV29-1 and TRBJ1-4; TRBD1 aligns across 8 bases. Trimming took 7 bases from V and 7 from J; bases not matched to a gene: 11. The CDR3 has 14 amino acids. Germline V gives CDR1 SQVTM, CDR2 ANQGSEA. The CDR3 nucleotides read TGCAGCGCATCGACAGGGGCGCTTTTTGAAAAACTGTTTTTT. Residues: CSASTGALFEKLFF.

V gene TRBV18 combines with J gene TRBJ1-1, with unresolved D. The CDR3 sequence is 14 residues long. The V gene's germline CDR1 is KGHSH and CDR2 LQKENI. Trimming removed 5 bases at V and 4 bases at J, with 14 bases between. CDR3 residues: CASSEDRRGTEAFF. CDR3 in DNA: TGTGCCAGCTCAGAGGACCGGCGGGGCACTGAAGCTTTCTTT. The full variable domain, its missing parts supplied by reference TRBV18 and TRBJ1-1, is NAGVMQNPRHLVRRRGQEARLRCSPMKGHSHVYWYRQLPEEGLKFMVYLQKENIIDESGMPKERFSAEFPKEGPSILRIQQVVRGDSAAYFCASSEDRRGTEAFFGQGTRLTVV.

This clone has more than one count but fewer than ten. The chain uses TRBV2 and TRBJ1-1; D is unresolved. From germline, CDR1 is SNHLY and CDR2 FYNNEI. The V and J ends lost 2 bases and 11 bases respectively, with 15 bases between them. CDR3 size: 13 residues. The CDR3 DNA reads as TGTGCCAGCAGTGAAACCCTCTTGAACGCGGCTTTCTTT. Its translation is CASSETLLNAAFF.

This sequence joins TRBV6-5 and TRBJ2-5, with D unclear. This CDR3 comprises 13 residues. The germline V gene has CDR1 MNHEY and CDR2 SVGAGI. The V end lost 7 bases, the J end lost 3 bases, and 12 bases lay between the germline ends. The CDR3 nucleotides are TGTGCCAGCATTAAACTTTTTAAAGAGACCCAGTACTTC. This codes for CASIKLFKETQYF.

This clone was recorded once. The chain uses TRBV19 and TRBJ1-1, with D possibly being TRBD1 (6 bases). Per the germline V gene, CDR1 is LNHDA and CDR2 is SQIVND (reference sequence). Deletions cut 8 bases from V and 0 bases from J, with 13 bases between. CDR3 length: 14 amino acids. In DNA, the CDR3 is TGTGCCAGTGGTTCCGGACAGCTGAACACTGAAGCTTTCTTT. It translates to CASGSGQLNTEAFF.

V and J are TRBV7-2 and TRBJ1-2; the D gene is possibly TRBD1 (6 bases). Germline-derived CDR1 and CDR2 are SGHTA and FQGNSA. The CDR3 loop spans 16 amino acids. V was shortened by 1 base and J by 4 bases, with 16 bases between the two germline ends. The CDR3 sequence: CASSLVAGALSYGYTF. CDR3 in DNA: TGTGCCAGCAGCTTAGTCGCGGGGGCCCTTAGCTATGGCTACACCTTC.